This T cell receptor beta chain was found in a study of Ad26.COV2.S vaccination and SARS-CoV-2 variants. The overall study: COV1001, an Ad26.COV2.S trial, supplied this vaccine-arm donor.

Sequenced by immunoSEQ multiplex PCR; TCRdb stores in-frame clones only, minus some. The sample has hundreds of thousands of clones, roughly 90% seen once. This clone has just a few counts. Its specificity is not known. Germline V gene lookup returns CDR1 MNHEY and CDR2 SVGEGT. The CDR3 loop spans 15 amino acids. Trimming left V 4 bases short and J 6 bases short, with 18 bases between. Treatment: 15 to 20 received Ad26.COV2.S at low or high dose, single or two shots; a few received placebo; per-sample allocation not given. Specimen acquisition occurred on day 63 following the initial vaccine or placebo injection. In Boston, an adult donor aged 18-55 years took part. Study observations and caveats: Vaccine recipients and placebo recipients showed similar non-spike TCR breadth.

This sequence was found in a person between 18 and 60 years old who received the Ad26.COV2.S COVID-19 vaccine or a placebo. This chain uses TRBV6-2 or TRBV6-3 with TRBJ1-1, with a tentative D call TRBD1 (5 bases). This specimen consisted of peripheral blood, obtained in a trial of Ad26.COV2.S vaccine versus placebo. The CDR3 nucleotides read TGTGCCAGCAGTTCCAGGGCCCGGTCGGAGCCTGAAGCTTTCTTT. This sequence encodes CASSSRARSEPEAFF.